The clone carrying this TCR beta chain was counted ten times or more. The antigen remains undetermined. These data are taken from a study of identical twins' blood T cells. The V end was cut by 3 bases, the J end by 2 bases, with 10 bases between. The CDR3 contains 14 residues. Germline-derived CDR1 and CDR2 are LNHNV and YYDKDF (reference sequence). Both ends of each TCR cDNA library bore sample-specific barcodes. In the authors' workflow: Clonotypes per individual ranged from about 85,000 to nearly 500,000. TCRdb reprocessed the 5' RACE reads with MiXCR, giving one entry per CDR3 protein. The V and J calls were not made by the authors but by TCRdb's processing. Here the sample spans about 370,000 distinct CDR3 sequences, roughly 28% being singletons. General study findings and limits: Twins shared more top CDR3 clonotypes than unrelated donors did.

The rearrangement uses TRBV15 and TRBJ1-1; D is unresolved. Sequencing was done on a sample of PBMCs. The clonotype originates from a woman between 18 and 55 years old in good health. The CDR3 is CATSRNGFNTEAFF. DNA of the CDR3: TGTGCCACCAGCAGGAACGGGTTTAACACTGAAGCTTTCTTT.